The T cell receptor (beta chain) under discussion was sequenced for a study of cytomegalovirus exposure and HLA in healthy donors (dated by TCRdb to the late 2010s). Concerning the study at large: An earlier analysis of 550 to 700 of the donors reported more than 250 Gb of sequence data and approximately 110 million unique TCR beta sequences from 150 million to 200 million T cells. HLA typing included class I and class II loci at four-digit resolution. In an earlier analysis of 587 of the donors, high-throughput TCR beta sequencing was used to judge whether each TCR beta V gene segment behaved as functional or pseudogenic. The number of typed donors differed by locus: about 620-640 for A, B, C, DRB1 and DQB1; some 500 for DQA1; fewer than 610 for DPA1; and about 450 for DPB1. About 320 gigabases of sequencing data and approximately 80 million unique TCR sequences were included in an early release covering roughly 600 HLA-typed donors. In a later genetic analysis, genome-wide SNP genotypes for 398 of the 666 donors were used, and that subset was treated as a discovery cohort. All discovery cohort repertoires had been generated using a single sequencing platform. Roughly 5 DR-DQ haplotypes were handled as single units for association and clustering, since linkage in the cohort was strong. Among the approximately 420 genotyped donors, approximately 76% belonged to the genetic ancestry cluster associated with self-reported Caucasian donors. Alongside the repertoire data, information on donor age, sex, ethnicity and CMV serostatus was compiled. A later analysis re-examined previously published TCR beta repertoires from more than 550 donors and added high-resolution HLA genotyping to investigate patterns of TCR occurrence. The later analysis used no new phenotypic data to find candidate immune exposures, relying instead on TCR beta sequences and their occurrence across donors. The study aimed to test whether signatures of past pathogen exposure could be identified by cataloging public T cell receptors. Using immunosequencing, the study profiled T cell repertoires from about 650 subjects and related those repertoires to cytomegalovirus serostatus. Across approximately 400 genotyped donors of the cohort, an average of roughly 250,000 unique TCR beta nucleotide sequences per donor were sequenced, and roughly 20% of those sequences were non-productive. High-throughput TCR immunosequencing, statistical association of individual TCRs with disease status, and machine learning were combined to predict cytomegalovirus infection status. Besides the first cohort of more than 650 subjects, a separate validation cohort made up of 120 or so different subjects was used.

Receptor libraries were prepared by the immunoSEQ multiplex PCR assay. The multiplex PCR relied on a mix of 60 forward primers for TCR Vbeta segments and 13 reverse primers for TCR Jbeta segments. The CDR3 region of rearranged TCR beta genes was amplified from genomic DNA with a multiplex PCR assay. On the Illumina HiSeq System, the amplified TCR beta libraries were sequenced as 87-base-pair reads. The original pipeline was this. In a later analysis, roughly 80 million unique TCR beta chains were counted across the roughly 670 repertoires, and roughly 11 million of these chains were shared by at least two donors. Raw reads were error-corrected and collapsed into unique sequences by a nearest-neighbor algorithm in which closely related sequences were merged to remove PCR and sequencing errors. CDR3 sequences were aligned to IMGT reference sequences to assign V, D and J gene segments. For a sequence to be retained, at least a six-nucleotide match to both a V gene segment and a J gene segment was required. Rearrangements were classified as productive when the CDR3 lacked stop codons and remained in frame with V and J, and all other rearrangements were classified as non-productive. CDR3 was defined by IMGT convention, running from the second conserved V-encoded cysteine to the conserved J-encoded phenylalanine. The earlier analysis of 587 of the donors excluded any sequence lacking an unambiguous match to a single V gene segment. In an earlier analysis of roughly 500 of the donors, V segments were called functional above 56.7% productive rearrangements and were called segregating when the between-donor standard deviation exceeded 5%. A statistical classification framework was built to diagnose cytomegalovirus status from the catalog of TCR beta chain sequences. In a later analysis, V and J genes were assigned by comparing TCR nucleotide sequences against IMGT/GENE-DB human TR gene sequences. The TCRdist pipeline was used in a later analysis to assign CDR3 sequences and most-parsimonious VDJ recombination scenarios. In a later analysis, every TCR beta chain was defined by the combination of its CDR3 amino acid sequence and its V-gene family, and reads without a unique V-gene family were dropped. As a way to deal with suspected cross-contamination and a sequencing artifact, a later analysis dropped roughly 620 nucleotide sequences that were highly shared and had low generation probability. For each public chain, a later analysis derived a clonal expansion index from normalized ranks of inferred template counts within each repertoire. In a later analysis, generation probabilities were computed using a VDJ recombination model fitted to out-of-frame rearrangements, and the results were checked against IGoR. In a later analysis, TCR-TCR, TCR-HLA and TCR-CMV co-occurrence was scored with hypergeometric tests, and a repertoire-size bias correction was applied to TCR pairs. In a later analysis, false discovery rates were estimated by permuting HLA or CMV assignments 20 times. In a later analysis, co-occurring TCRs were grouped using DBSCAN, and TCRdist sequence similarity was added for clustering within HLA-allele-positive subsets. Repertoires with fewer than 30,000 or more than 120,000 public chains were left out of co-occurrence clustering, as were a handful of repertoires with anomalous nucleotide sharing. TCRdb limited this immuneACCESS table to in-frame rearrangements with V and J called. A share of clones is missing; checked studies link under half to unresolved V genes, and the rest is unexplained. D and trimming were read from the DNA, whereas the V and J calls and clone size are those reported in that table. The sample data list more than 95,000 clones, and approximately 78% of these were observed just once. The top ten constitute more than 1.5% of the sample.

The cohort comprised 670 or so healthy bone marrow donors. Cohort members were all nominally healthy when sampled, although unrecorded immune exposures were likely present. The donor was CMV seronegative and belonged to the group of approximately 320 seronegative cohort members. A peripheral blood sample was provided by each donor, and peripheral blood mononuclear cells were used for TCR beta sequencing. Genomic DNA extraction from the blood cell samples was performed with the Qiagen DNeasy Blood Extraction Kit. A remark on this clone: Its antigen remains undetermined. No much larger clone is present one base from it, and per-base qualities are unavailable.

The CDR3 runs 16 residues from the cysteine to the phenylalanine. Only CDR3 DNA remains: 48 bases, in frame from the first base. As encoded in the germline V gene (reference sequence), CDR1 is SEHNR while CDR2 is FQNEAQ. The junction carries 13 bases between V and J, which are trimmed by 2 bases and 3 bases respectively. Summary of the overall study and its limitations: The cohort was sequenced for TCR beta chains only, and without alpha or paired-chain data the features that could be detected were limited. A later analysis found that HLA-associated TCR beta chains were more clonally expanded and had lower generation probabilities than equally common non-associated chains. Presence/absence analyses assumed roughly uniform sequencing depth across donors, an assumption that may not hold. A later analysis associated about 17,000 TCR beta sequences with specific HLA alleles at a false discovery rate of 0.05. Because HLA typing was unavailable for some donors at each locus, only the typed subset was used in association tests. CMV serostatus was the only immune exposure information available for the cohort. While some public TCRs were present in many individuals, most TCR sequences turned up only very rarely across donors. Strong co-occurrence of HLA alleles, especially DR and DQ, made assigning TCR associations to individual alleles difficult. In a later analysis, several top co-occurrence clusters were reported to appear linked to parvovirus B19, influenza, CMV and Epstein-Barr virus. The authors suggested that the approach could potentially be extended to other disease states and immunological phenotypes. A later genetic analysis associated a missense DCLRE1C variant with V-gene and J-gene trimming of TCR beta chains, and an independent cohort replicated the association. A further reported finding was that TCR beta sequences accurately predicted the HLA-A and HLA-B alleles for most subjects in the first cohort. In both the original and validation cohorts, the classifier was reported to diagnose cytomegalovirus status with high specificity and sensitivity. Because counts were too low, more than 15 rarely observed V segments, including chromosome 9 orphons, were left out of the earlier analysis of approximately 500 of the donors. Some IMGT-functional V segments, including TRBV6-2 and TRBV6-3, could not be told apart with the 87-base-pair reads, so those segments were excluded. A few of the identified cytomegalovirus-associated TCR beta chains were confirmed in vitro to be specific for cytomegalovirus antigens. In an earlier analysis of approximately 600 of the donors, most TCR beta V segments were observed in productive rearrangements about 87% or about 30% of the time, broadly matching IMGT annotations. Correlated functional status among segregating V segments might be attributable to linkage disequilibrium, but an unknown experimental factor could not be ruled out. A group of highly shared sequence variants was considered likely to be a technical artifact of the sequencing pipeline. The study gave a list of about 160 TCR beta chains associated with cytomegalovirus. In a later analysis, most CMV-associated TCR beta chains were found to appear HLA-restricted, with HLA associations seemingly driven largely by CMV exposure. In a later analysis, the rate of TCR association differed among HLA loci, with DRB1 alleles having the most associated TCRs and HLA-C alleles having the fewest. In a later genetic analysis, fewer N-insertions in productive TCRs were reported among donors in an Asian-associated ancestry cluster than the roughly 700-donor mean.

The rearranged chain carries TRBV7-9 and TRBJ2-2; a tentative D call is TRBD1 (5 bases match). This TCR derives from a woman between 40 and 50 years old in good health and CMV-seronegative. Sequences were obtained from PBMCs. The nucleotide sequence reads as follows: TGTGCCAGCAGCTTAAAGGGGAAGTTGGACACCGGGGAGCTGTTTTTT. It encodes CASSLKGKLDTGELFF.